Listed here is a single T cell receptor (beta chain). Its target is unknown. CDR1 SGHKS and CDR2 YYEKEE come from the germline V gene (reference sequence). There are 12 residues in the CDR3. The V gene lost 4 bases and the J gene lost 9 bases, with 11 bases spanning the gap. Researchers used 5'RACE with constant-segment primers to make TCR alpha and TCR beta cDNA libraries that carry sample barcodes and UMIs. TCRdb re-called the 5' RACE reads with MiXCR, one entry per CDR3 protein. Here the sample spans approximately 150,000 distinct CDR3 sequences, 19% being singletons. This sample is drawn from a study of T-cell memory formation after mild COVID-19. Study conclusions and caveats: The main location of contracting CD4+ clones was CM and EM, and that of contracting CD8+ clones was EMRA.

The V and J genes are TRBV5-5 and TRBJ2-1, with D maybe TRBD1 (6 bases). The source is an adult woman who had mild COVID-19 (a few samples of this study predate the infection). Cell type and time point are not known. Sequenced: PBMCs or a T cell subset sorted from them (not recorded which). CDR3 region: CASSTTDSEQFF. The DNA of the CDR3 is TGTGCCAGCAGCACCACGGACAGTGAGCAGTTCTTC.